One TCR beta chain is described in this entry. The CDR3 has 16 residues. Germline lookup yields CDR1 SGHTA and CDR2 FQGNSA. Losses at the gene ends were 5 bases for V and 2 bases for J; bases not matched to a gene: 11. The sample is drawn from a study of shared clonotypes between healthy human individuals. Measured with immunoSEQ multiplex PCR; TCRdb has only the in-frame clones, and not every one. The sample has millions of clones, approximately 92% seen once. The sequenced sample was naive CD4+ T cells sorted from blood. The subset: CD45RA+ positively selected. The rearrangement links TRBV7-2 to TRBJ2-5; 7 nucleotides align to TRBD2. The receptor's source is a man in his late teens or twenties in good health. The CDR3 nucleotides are TGTGCCAGCAGCCGAACGGGAGGTTCAGTACAAGAGACCCAGTACTTC. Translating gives CASSRTGGSVQETQYF.